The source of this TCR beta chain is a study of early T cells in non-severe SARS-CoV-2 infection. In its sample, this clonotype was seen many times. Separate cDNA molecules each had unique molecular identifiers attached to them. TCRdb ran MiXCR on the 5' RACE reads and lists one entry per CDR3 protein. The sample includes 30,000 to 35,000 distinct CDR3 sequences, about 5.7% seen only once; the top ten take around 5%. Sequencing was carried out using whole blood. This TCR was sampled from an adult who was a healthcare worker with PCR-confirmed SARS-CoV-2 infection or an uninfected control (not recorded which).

This CDR3 reads CASSFYQETQYF. The CDR3 DNA is TGTGCCAGCAGTTTCTACCAAGAGACCCAGTACTTC. The rearrangement uses TRBV12-3 or TRBV12-4 and TRBJ2-5, with unresolved D. This CDR3 comprises 12 residues. Trimming stripped 3 bases from V and 0 bases from J, with 2 bases between.